What follows are 29 T cell receptor beta chains derived from one specimen sequenced in a study of beta chain features in type 1 diabetes. Investigators reverse transcribed all isolated RNA, so they sequenced expressed TCRB transcripts. Method: immunoSEQ multiplex PCR; TCRdb's copy keeps in-frame clones and lacks some. The sample yields about 260,000 clones, approximately 25% seen once. Study observations and caveats: There was a moderate but significant shortening of TCRB CDR3s in all four CD4+ subsets of Type 1 diabetes patients.

No antigens are known for them. The sequenced sample was naive CD4+ T cells from blood. The source of these receptors is a woman aged 25-40 years with type 1 diabetes.

The V and J genes are TRBV7-2 and TRBJ2-5; 11 bases match TRBD2. This CDR3 is 15 amino acids long. Per germline, CDR1 SGHTA and CDR2 FQGNSA. The V segment lost 4 bases and the J segment 5 bases; nucleotides outside the gene matches: 6. In nucleotides, the CDR3 is TGTGCCAGCAGCTGGACTAGCGGGCGGAGGGAGACCCAGTACTTC. As protein: CASSWTSGRRETQYF.

The chain recombines TRBV19 with TRBJ2-1, with 11 bases fitting TRBD2. V lost 6 bases and J lost 0; bases outside the gene matches: 1. The CDR3 contains 15 residues. From germline, CDR1 is LNHDA and CDR2 SQIVND (reference sequence). The CDR3 protein is CASRTSGSSYNEQFF. DNA for the CDR3: TGTGCCAGTAGAACTAGCGGGAGCTCCTACAATGAGCAGTTCTTC.

The rearrangement joins TRBV30 to TRBJ2-3; 7 nucleotides match TRBD1. The CDR3 length is 10 residues. Germline CDR1 GTSNPN, CDR2 SVGIG (reference sequence). The ends lost 8 bases at V and 10 bases at J; junction bases unmatched: 6. The CDR3 loop reads CAANRGPQYF. CDR3 nucleotide sequence: TGTGCCGCCAACAGGGGTCCGCAGTATTTT.

The rearrangement joins TRBV16 to TRBJ1-5; 8 nucleotides match TRBD1. Trimming cost V 2 bases and J 7 bases; bases outside gene matches: 1. This CDR3 has 13 residues. In germline, CDR1 is KGHSY, CDR2 FQNENV. The CDR3 loop reads CASSQRTGQPQHF. The CDR3 nucleotides are TGTGCCAGCAGCCAAAGGACAGGGCAGCCCCAGCATTTT.

This clone was seen a handful of times. The J gene is TRBJ2-5, the V gene TRBV30; 12 nucleotides align to TRBD2. Germline trimming cut 4 bases from V and 4 bases from J; bases unmatched to any gene: 7. The CDR3 consists of 15 residues. Germline-derived CDR1 and CDR2 are GTSNPN and SVGIG (reference sequence). The CDR3 protein is CAWNRLAGAGETQYF. The CDR3 DNA is TGTGCCTGGAACAGACTAGCGGGAGCAGGAGAGACCCAGTACTTC.

The V and J genes are TRBV29-1 and TRBJ1-1, with 8 bases matching TRBD1. CDR3 length equals 12 residues. Losses at the gene ends were 7 bases for V and 5 bases for J; bases not matched to a gene: 6. Looked up from germline, CDR1 is SQVTM and CDR2 is ANQGSEA. CDR3 coding DNA: TGCAGCGGCACAGGGGGAGGAACTGAAGCTTTCTTT. Translation gives CSGTGGGTEAFF. Using reference TRBV29-1 and TRBJ1-1 for the parts outside the CDR3, the full variable domain is SAVISQKPSRDICQRGTSLTIQCQVDSQVTMMFWYRQQPGQSLTLIATANQGSEATYESGFVIDKFPISRPNLTFSTLTVSNMSPEDSSIYLCSGTGGGTEAFFGQGTRLTVV.

The chain links TRBV29-1 to TRBJ2-2; 8 bases match TRBD2. The CDR3 length is 14 residues. Trimming cost V 6 bases and J 7 bases; bases outside gene matches: 10. CDR1 is SQVTM and CDR2 is ANQGSEA in the germline V gene. CDR3 DNA sequence: TGCAGCGTGAGAAGCGGGAGTAGGGACGGGGAGCTGTTTTTT. Its protein product is CSVRSGSRDGELFF.

The chain recombines TRBV15 with TRBJ2-7; D is possibly TRBD1 (5 bases). From germline, CDR1 is LNHNV and CDR2 YYDKDF (reference sequence). Trimming removed 5 bases from V and 2 bases from J, with 19 bases in between. The CDR3 totals 16 residues. The CDR3 DNA reads as TGTGCCACCAGCCGCCGCGGCGGCGCCAGGGCCTACGAGCAGTACTTC. Translated: CATSRRGGARAYEQYF.

This rearrangement joins TRBV2 to TRBJ1-2; D might be TRBD1 (5 bases). CDR1 SNHLY and CDR2 FYNNEI come from the germline V gene. The CDR3 runs to 12 residues. V lost 3 bases and J 7 bases, leaving 9 bases between the germline ends. The CDR3 DNA reads as TGTGCCAGCAGTGACAGGGAAGGTGGCTACACCTTC. Protein sequence: CASSDREGGYTF.

This clone was observed a handful of times. The chain links TRBV28 to TRBJ2-7; TRBD1 matches at 9 bases. Germline values: CDR1 MDHEN, CDR2 SYDVKM. V shed 4 bases, J shed 3 bases, and the junction held 7 bases outside the gene matches. This CDR3 is built from 15 residues. CDR3 DNA sequence: TGTGCCAGCAGTTCATCCGGGACAGGGATCTACGAGCAGTACTTC. This codes for CASSSSGTGIYEQYF.

This clone was seen more than once but under ten times. J is TRBJ1-5 and V is TRBV5-1; the D is unclear. Trimming removed 0 bases at V and 2 bases at J, with 9 bases between. The CDR3 has 15 residues. Germline V gene data show CDR1 as SGHRS and CDR2 as YFSETQ. The CDR3: CASSLDGGGNQPQHF. In DNA form, the CDR3 reads TGCGCCAGCAGCTTGGACGGCGGCGGCAATCAGCCCCAGCATTTT. The full variable domain, rest sourced from reference TRBV5-1 and TRBJ1-5, is KAGVTQTPRYLIKTRGQQVTLSCSPISGHRSVSWYQQTPGQGLQFLFEYFSETQRNKGNFPGRFSGRQFSNSRSEMNVSTLELGDSALYLCASSLDGGGNQPQHFGDGTRLSIL.

This clone was counted a few times. The chain joins TRBV29-1 to TRBJ1-1; 7 bases match TRBD1. The CDR3 is made up of 14 amino acids. The junction had 9 bases not matched to a gene; V was cut back by 6 bases and J by 2 bases. Germline-derived CDR1 and CDR2 are SQVTM and ANQGSEA. CDR3 nucleotides: TGCAGCGTGGTTCGACAGGGTTCTAACACTGAAGCTTTCTTT. Translated, it gives CSVVRQGSNTEAFF.

The J gene is TRBJ2-3, the V gene TRBV30, with a possible D match to TRBD2 (5 bases). Trimming shortened V by 4 bases and J by 3 bases, and 23 bases separated the two germline ends. The CDR3 totals 17 residues. Germline CDR1 and CDR2: GTSNPN and SVGIG (reference sequence). Written as DNA, the CDR3 is TGTGCCTGGACCATGAGTCTTGGACTGAGGAAAACAGATACGCAGTATTTT. It specifies CAWTMSLGLRKTDTQYF.

This clone has just a few counts. The chain recombines TRBV28 with TRBJ1-1; 7 bases line up with TRBD1. CDR1 MDHEN and CDR2 SYDVKM come from the germline V gene. Germline trimming cut 5 bases from V and 11 bases from J; bases unmatched to any gene: 8. This CDR3 comprises 12 residues. The CDR3, as DNA: TGTGCCAGCAGTACCGTCCAGGGGGTCGCTTTCTTT. Residues: CASSTVQGVAFF.

The chain joins TRBV18 to TRBJ2-2, with unresolved D. Germline V lookup: CDR1 KGHSH, CDR2 LQKENI. V shed 3 bases and J shed 4 bases, with 6 bases lying between them. The CDR3 spans 13 residues. The CDR3 here is CASSPPSTGELFF. CDR3 nucleotide sequence: TGTGCCAGCTCACCCCCTAGCACCGGGGAGCTGTTTTTT.

The CDR3 region has the DNA TGTGCCAGCAGTGATAGGGGGCATGGCAATCAGCCCCAGCATTTT. It yields the protein CASSDRGHGNQPQHF. The rearrangement links TRBV2 to TRBJ1-5, with TRBD1 matching 7 bases. Trimming at V came to 3 bases and at J to 2 bases, leaving 4 bases not matched to a gene. The germline gives CDR1 SNHLY, CDR2 FYNNEI. The CDR3 contains 15 residues.

Only a few counts were recorded for this clone. The chain links TRBV7-3 to TRBJ2-3; 11 bases agree with TRBD2. The V gene's germline CDR1 is SGHTA and CDR2 FQGTGA. There are 16 residues in the CDR3. Losses at the gene ends were 4 bases for V and 4 bases for J; bases not matched to a gene: 7. The CDR3 DNA reads TGTGCCAGCAGCTCCAGTAGCGGGAGGGGATCAGATACGCAGTATTTT. Translated, it gives CASSSSSGRGSDTQYF.

This chain uses TRBV30 with TRBJ1-4; a possible D gene is TRBD1 (5 bases). Looked up from germline, CDR1 is GTSNPN and CDR2 is SVGIG (reference sequence). Trimming removed 2 bases at V and 3 bases at J, with 10 bases between. CDR3 length equals 14 residues. The DNA for the CDR3 is TGTGCCTGGAGTTGGTGGGGCTCTAATGAAAAACTGTTTTTT. Protein: CAWSWWGSNEKLFF.

The sample holds a few counts of this clone. V gene TRBV6-5 combines with J gene TRBJ2-1; 13 positions agree with TRBD2. V lost 9 bases to trimming and J lost 9 bases; unmatched junction nucleotides: 11. The CDR3 totals 15 residues. Germline CDR1 reads MNHEY; CDR2 reads SVGAGI. This CDR3 reads CASWTSGSINGEQFF. The CDR3 DNA sequence: TGTGCCAGTTGGACTAGCGGGAGTATCAACGGTGAGCAGTTCTTC.

The chain couples TRBV9 to TRBJ1-3; D gene ambiguous. Trimming removed 4 bases from V and 0 bases from J, with 8 bases in between. Germline lookup yields CDR1 SGDLS and CDR2 YYNGEE. CDR3 length: 14 amino acids. The CDR3, as DNA: TGTGCCAGCAGCTCAATGTTCTCTGGAAACACCATATATTTT. This codes for CASSSMFSGNTIYF.

The V gene is TRBV6-6, the J gene TRBJ2-7, with D uncertain. The CDR3 extends over 12 amino acids. The V gene lost 4 bases and the J gene lost 3 bases, with 7 bases spanning the gap. Germline V gives CDR1 MNHNY, CDR2 SVGAGI (reference sequence). CDR3 amino acids: CASSSFIYEQYF. CDR3 DNA sequence: TGTGCCAGCAGTTCCTTTATCTACGAGCAGTACTTC.

The sample holds a few counts of this clone. One junction end does not reproduce the germline sequence, and a read error may be involved. This chain joins TRBV7-7 and TRBJ2-5, with D possibly matching TRBD1 (6 bases). The CDR3 is 16 residues long. CDR1 is SSHAT, CDR2 FNYEAQ, per germline (reference sequence). DNA for the CDR3: TGTGCTAGCAGCTCGGGCAGGACAGCTTTCCAAGAGACCCAGTACTTC. It translates to CASSSGRTAFQETQYF.

The chain recombines TRBV5-6 with TRBJ1-2; possibly TRBD1 for D (6 bases). The CDR3 is 11 amino acids. V lost 6 bases and J lost 9, with 12 bases in between. Germline V gene sequence: CDR1 SGHDT, CDR2 YYEEEE. The CDR3 region is CASNKQGSYTF. The CDR3 coding sequence is TGTGCCAGCAACAAACAGGGTAGCTACACCTTC. The full variable domain, its missing parts supplied by reference TRBV5-6 and TRBJ1-2, is DAGVTQSPTHLIKTRGQQVTLRCSPKSGHDTVSWYQQALGQGPQFIFQYYEEEERQRGNFPDRFSGHQFPNYSSELNVNALLLGDSALYLCASNKQGSYTFGSGTRLTVV.

The chain employs TRBV27 and TRBJ1-1; TRBD1 agrees at 11 bases. V was pared by 0 bases and J by 6 bases, with 6 bases of the junction left unmatched. The CDR3 consists of 16 residues. The V gene's germline CDR1 is MNHEY and CDR2 SMNVEV (reference sequence). CDR3 DNA sequence: TGTGCCAGCAGTTTATCAGCGGGACAGGGGGGCCCTGAAGCTTTCTTT. Its translation: CASSLSAGQGGPEAFF.

The rearrangement joins TRBV4-1 to TRBJ2-3; D might be TRBD2 (6 bases). V lost 4 bases and J lost 2, with 19 bases in between. The CDR3 length is 17 residues. The germline V gene has CDR1 MGHRA and CDR2 YSYEKL. The CDR3 sequence: CASSLRTGTGNTDTQYF. In DNA form, the CDR3 reads TGCGCCAGCAGCCTCAGAACCGGGACTGGCAACACAGATACGCAGTATTTT.

V and J are TRBV7-9 and TRBJ2-3; D is unresolved. The germline gives CDR1 SEHNR, CDR2 FQNEAQ (reference sequence). The CDR3 has 15 amino acids. Trimming took off 6 bases at V and 6 bases at J, with 19 bases between the two ends. CDR3 in amino acids: CASSFQATWADTQYF. CDR3 nucleotide sequence: TGTGCCAGCAGTTTTCAGGCTACCTGGGCGGATACGCAGTATTTT.

The chain couples TRBV19 to TRBJ1-1; possibly TRBD1 for D (6 bases). Deletions cut 6 bases from V and 5 bases from J, with 16 bases between. The length of the CDR3 is 14 residues. Germline V lookup: CDR1 LNHDA, CDR2 SQIVND (reference sequence). The CDR3 is CASSQQGRGTEAFF. As DNA, the CDR3 is TGTGCCAGTAGCCAACAGGGCAGGGGAACTGAAGCTTTCTTT.

J is TRBJ2-3 and V is TRBV29-1, with 8 bases matching TRBD2. Per germline, CDR1 SQVTM and CDR2 ANQGSEA. The CDR3 extends over 13 amino acids. V was clipped by 6 bases and J by 8 bases; unmatched bases: 10. The CDR3 region is CSVGGRTHGTQYF. The CDR3 DNA reads TGCAGCGTGGGCGGGAGGACCCACGGTACGCAGTATTTT.

The chain uses TRBV19 and TRBJ2-1; TRBD2 might be the D (6 bases). The length of the CDR3 is 12 residues. V was cut by 9 bases and J by 8 bases, with 14 bases left in between. Germline loops: CDR1 LNHDA, CDR2 SQIVND (reference sequence). CDR3 sequence (DNA): TGTGCCAGCGGGAGACTTCGGGATGAGCAGTTCTTC. Translated, it gives CASGRLRDEQFF.